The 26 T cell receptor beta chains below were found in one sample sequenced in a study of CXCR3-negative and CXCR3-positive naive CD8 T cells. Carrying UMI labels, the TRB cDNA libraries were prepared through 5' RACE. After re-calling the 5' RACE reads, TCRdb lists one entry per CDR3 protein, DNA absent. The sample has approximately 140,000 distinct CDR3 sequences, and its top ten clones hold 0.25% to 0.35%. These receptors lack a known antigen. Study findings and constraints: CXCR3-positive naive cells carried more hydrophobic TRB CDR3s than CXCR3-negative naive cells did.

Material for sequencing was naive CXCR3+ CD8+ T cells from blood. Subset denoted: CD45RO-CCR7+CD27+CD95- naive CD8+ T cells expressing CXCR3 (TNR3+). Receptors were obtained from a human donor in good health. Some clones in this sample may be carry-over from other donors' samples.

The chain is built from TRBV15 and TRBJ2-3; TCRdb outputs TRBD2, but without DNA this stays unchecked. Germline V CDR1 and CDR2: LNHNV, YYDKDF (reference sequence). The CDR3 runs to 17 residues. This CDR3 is CATSSPRLAGEMDTQYF. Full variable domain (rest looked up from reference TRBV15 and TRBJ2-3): DAMVIQNPRYQVTQFGKPVTLSCSQTLNHNVMYWYQQKSSQAPKLLFHYYDKDFNNEADTPDNFQSRRPNTSFCFLDIRSPGLGDTAMYLCATSSPRLAGEMDTQYFGPGTRLTVL.

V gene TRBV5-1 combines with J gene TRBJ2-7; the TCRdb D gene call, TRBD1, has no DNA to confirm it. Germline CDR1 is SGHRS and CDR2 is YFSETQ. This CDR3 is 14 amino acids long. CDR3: CASGAEEGSYEQYF. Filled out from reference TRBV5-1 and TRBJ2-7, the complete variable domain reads KAGVTQTPRYLIKTRGQQVTLSCSPISGHRSVSWYQQTPGQGLQFLFEYFSETQRNKGNFPGRFSGRQFSNSRSEMNVSTLELGDSALYLCASGAEEGSYEQYFGPGTRLTVT.

The CDR3 sequence is CASSPGPESYEQYF. The chain uses TRBV4-1 and TRBJ2-7; as DNA is missing, the TRBD1 call by TCRdb cannot be tested. CDR1 is MGHRA, CDR2 YSYEKL, per germline. The CDR3 has 14 residues.

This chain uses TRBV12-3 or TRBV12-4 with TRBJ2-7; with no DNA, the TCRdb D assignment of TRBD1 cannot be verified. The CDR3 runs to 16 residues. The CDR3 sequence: CASSRQGPLSSYEQYF.

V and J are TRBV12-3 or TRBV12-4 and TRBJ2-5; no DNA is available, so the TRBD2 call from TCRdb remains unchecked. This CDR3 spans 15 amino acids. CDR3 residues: CASRESNRRQETQYF.

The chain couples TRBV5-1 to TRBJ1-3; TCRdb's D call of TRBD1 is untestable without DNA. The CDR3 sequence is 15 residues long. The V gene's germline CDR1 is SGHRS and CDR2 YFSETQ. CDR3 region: CASSLVQGSENTIYF.

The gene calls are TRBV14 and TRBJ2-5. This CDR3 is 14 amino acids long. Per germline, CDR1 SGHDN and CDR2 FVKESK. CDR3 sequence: CASSQDYSPETQYF.

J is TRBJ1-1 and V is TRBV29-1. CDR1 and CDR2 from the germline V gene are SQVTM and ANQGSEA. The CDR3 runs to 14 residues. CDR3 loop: CSVEQANLGTEAFF.

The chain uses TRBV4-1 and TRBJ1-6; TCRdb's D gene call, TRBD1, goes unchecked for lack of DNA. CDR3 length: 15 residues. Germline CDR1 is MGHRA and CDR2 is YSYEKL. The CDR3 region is CATTLDSYTNSPLHF.

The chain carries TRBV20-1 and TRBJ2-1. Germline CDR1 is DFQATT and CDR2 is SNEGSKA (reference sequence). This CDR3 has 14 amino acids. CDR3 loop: CSASHRGSYNEQFF.

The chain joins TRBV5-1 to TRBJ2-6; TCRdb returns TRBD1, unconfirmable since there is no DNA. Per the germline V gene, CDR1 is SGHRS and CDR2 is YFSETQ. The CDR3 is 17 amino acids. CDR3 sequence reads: CASSLKGQPSGANVLTF.

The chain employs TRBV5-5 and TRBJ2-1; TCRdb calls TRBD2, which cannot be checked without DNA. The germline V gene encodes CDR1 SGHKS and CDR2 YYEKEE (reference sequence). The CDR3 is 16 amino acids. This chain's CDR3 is CASSLGDGRVWNEQFF.

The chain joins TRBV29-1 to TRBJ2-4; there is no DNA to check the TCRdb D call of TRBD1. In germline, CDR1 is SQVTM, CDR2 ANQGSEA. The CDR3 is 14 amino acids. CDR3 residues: CSVSTGGRRDIQYF.

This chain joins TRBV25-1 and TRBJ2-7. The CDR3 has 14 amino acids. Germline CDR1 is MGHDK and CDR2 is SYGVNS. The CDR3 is CASSDRGDAYEQYF.

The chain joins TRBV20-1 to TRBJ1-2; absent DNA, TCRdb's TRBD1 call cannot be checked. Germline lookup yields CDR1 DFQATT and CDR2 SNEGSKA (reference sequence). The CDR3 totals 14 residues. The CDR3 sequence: CSARDQRAWDGYTF.

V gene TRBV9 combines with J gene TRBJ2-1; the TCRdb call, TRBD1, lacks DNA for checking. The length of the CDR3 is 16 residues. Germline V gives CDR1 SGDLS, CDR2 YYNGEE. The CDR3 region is CASSVVSGGAFNEQFF.

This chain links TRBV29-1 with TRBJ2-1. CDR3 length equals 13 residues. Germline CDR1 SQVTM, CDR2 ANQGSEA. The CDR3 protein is CSVAEYGTNEQFF.

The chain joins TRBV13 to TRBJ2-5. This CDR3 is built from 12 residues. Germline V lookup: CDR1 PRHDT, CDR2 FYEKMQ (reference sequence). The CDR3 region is CASSSDGETQYF.

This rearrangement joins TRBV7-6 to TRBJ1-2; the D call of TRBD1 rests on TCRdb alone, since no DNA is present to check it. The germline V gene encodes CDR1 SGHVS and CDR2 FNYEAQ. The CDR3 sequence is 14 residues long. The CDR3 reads CASSSPLSRDGYTF.

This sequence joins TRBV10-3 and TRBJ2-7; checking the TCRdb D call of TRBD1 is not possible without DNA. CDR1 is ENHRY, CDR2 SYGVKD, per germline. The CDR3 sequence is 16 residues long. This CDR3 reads CAISDPLSGSSYEQYF.

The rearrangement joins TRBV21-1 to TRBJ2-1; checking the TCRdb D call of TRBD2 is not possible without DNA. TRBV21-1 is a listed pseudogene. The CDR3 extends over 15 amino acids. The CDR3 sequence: CASSKDPSGNNEQFF.

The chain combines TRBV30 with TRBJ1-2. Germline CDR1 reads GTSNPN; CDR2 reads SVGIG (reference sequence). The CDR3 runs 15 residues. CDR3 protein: CAWNRAVTTNYGYTF. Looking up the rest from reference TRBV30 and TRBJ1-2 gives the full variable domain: SQTIHQWPATLVQPVGSPLSLECTVEGTSNPNLYWYRQAAGRGLQLLFYSVGIGQISSEVPQNLSASRPQDRQFILSSKKLLLSDSGFYLCAWNRAVTTNYGYTFGSGTRLTVV.

The CDR3 here is CASSLATWELFF. V gene TRBV7-6 combines with J gene TRBJ2-2. Germline V lookup: CDR1 SGHVS, CDR2 FNYEAQ. CDR3 length: 12 residues. Complete variable domain (other parts from reference TRBV7-6 and TRBJ2-2): GAGVSQSPRYKVTKRGQDVALRCDPISGHVSLYWYRQALGQGPEFLTYFNYEAQQDKSGLPNDRFSAERPEGSISTLTIQRTEQRDSAMYRCASSLATWELFFGEGSRLTVL.

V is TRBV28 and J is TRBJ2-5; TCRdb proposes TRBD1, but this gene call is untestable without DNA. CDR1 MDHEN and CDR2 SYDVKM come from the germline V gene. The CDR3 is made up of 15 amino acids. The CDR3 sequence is CASRPPGDRKETQYF. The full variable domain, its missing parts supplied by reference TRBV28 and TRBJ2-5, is DVKVTQSSRYLVKRTGEKVFLECVQDMDHENMFWYRQDPGLGLRLIYFSYDVKMKEKGDIPEGYSVSREKKERFSLILESASTNQTSMYLCASRPPGDRKETQYFGPGTRLLVL.

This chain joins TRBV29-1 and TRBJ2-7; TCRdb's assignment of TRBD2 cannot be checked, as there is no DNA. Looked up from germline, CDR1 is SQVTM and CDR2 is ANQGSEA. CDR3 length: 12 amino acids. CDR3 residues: CSSLGGSYEQYF.

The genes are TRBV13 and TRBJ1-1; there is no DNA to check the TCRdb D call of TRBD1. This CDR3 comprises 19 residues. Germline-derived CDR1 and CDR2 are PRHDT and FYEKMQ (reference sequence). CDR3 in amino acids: CASSLGGTGGLGEDTEAFF.